This TCR beta chain was documented in a study of shared clonotypes between healthy human individuals. General observations from the study: Approximately 5.1% was the fraction of naive CD4 clonotypes found shared across a few donors. Generation probabilities were higher for clonotypes shared across all four sorted-subset donors than for unshared ones.

Per the germline V gene, CDR1 is MDHEN and CDR2 is SYDVKM. Trimming cost V 5 bases and J 7 bases; bases outside gene matches: 15. The CDR3 totals 17 residues. With respect to this clone: The antigen is unknown.

Assay: immunoSEQ multiplex PCR; the TCRdb copy retains only in-frame clones and omits some. The sample shows some 2,000,000 clones, over 85% of them seen only once. The rearrangement links TRBV28 to TRBJ1-5, with 9 positions matching TRBD1. The sequence was collected from a man aged 18 to 30 in good health. The sample consisted of naive CD4+ T cells sorted from blood. Noted subset: CD45RA+ positively selected. In DNA form, the CDR3 reads TGTGCCAGCAGTCTCGGCACAGGACAGGGGAGTATGCAGCCCCAGCATTTT. Encoded protein: CASSLGTGQGSMQPQHF. The variable domain in full, with the rest retrieved from reference TRBV28 and TRBJ1-5, is DVKVTQSSRYLVKRTGEKVFLECVQDMDHENMFWYRQDPGLGLRLIYFSYDVKMKEKGDIPEGYSVSREKKERFSLILESASTNQTSMYLCASSLGTGQGSMQPQHFGDGTRLSIL.